This T cell receptor (beta chain) was sequenced in a study of blood T cells in healthy people across ages. As for the study in general: There was about one barcoded beta molecule captured by template switching per two T cells.

Trimming took 4 bases from V and 1 from J; bases not matched to a gene: 15. The CDR3 has 19 amino acids. With a J-beta primer mix and a sample-barcoded 5' primer, a second PCR ran 7 to 11 cycles. MiXCR, applied by TCRdb to the 5' RACE reads, yields one record per CDR3 protein. The table lists about 1.5 million distinct CDR3 sequences, roughly 43% of them singletons. The origin of this receptor is a woman between 18 and 30 years old in good health. Sequenced material: blood. The J gene is TRBJ2-1, the V gene TRBV12-3 or TRBV12-4; 8 bases are shared with TRBD2. CDR3 nucleotide sequence: TGTGCCAGCAGTTCTCCCCCGGGCACTAGCGGAGCGTCCTACAATGAGCAGTTCTTC. Protein: CASSSPPGTSGASYNEQFF.